This TCR beta chain came from a study of blood T cell repertoires in COVID-19 (dated by TCRdb to the early 2020s). Study-level background: Samples covering the acute and convalescent phases of COVID-19 were provided by collaborators in the United States, Italy and Spain. A freely available public database, intended as a resource for researchers studying the immune response to SARS-CoV-2, is where the repertoires were released. The dataset comprised deeply sampled blood TCRbeta repertoires from subjects exposed to, actively infected with, or recovered from COVID-19. The samples were drawn from the first 160 participants of the ongoing ImmuneRACE study and from 950 to 1,500 subjects provided by 6 global collaborators. The prospective study material was composed of cDNA or gDNA derived from T cells, B-cell-depleted T cells, or PBMCs. The sample metadata nearly always contained a de-identified subject ID, COVID-19 status, age in years and sex. Where available, HLA class I and class II types were taken from metadata supplied by the sample provider and were not determined by assay-based typing.

Germline trimming amounts to 4 bases on V and 11 bases on J, with 18 as the count of junction bases outside the gene matches. The CDR3 goes from the cysteine to the phenylalanine over 16 residues. This entry keeps only the CDR3 DNA: 48 bases, framed from base 1. CDR1 SGHNT and CDR2 YYREEE are derived from the germline V gene (reference sequence). For this clone: Which antigen it targets is not known. The input lacks base qualities; no much larger clone sits a single base away.

TCRbeta CDR3 regions were amplified from genomic DNA by means of the immunoSEQ Assay, a bias-controlled multiplex PCR. The source study handled its data this way. The number of nucleated cells in each sample was estimated by amplification of reference gene primers within the assay. Sequence reads were collapsed and filtered to measure the absolute abundance of every unique TCRbeta CDR3 rearrangement. For each sample, productive Simpson clonality was calculated as the square root of Simpson's diversity index across productive rearrangements. TCRdb re-hosts the immuneACCESS table, in-frame sequences only. Its copies lack some clones; in the studies checked, an unresolved V gene accounts for under half of them, and the cause for the rest is not known. That table supplies the V and J calls and clone size; D and trimming were determined from the DNA. Present in this sample are about 200,000 clones, roughly nine tenths of which were seen just once. Of the sample, 0.7% to 0.95% falls within the top ten clones.

Here is what the overall study found, with its caveats: The amount of clinical and demographic metadata varied by source and participant and was provided uncurated.

Collaborating institutions collected whole blood in K2EDTA tubes following their own protocols. For TCRbeta analysis, collaborators shipped samples in one of three forms: frozen whole blood, isolated PBMCs, or DNA extracted from either of those sample types. The TCR was taken from a woman in her seventies with acute or convalescent COVID-19. Sequenced sample: peripheral blood. The chain uses TRBV5-4 and TRBJ2-1; TRBD1 agrees with 7 junctional bases. The bases read TGTGCCAGCAGCGGACCCCGGACCCTCGACAGGGCCCAGCAGTTCTTC. Translation gives CASSGPRTLDRAQQFF.